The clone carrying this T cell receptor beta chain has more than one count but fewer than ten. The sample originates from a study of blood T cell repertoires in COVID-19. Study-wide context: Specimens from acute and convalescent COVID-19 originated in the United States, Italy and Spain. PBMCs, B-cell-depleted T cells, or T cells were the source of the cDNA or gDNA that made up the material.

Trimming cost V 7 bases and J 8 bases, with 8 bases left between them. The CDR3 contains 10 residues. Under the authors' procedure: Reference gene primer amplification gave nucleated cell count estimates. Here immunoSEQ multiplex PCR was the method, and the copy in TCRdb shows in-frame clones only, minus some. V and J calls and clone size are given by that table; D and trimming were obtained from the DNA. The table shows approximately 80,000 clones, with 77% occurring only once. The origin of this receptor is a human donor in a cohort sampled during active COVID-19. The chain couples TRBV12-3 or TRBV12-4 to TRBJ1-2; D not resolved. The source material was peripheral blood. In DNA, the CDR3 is TGTGCCAGCACCCTTCGGGGCTACACCTTC. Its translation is CASTLRGYTF.